This T cell receptor (beta chain) was sequenced in a study of blood T cell repertoires in COVID-19. In the authors' methods: How many nucleated cells were present was estimated from reference gene primer amplification. The repertoire was sequenced with immunoSEQ multiplex PCR; TCRdb's copy has only in-frame clones and lacks some. The DNA gave D and trimming, while V, J and clone size come from that table. In the table there are some 67,000 clones, more than 70% of which are singletons. The trim removed 1 base at V and 3 bases at J, leaving 1 base unmatched. The germline V gene encodes CDR1 SGHTA and CDR2 FQGNSA. The CDR3 is made up of 14 amino acids.

The chain is built from TRBV7-2 and TRBJ2-3, with 7 nucleotides matching TRBD1. Sequencing was carried out using peripheral blood. The source of this sequence is a woman in her fifties or sixties with acute or convalescent COVID-19. CDR3: CASSLDRGTDTQYF. Here the CDR3 DNA reads TGTGCCAGCAGCTTAGACAGGGGTACAGATACGCAGTATTTT.